This T cell receptor beta chain was captured in a study of T cell responses to AZD1222 COVID-19 vaccine. Method: immunoSEQ multiplex PCR; TCRdb's copy keeps in-frame clones and lacks some. The sample includes some 150,000 clones, over 90% of them seen just once. Trimming cost V 7 bases and J 5 bases, with 17 bases left between them. Germline V gives CDR1 SNHLY, CDR2 FYNNEI. This CDR3 is built from 14 residues. The V call is TRBV2, the J call TRBJ1-1; a possible D gene is TRBD1 (5 bases). The specimen comprised peripheral blood, sampled on day 0 of AZD1222 vaccination. This clonotype was obtained from an adult in good health. The CDR3 DNA is TGTGCCAGCACCCAAGAGGGGTGGGGAACTGAAGCTTTCTTT. Its protein product is CASTQEGWGTEAFF.